A selection of T cell receptor beta chains follows, all from one sample in a study of blood T cell repertoires in COVID-19. Assay: immunoSEQ multiplex PCR; the TCRdb copy retains only in-frame clones and omits some. This table holds over 200,000 clones, around 89% found once. Sequencing was performed on peripheral blood. Every receptor here comes from a man aged 25-40 years with COVID-19, enrolled during active disease. Both conserved end residues are part of each CDR3.

TRBJ2-1	TRBV7-8	CASSLGGTTYNEQFF
TRBJ2-1	TRBV4-1	CASSQREARLNNEQFF
TRBJ1-3	TRBV6-1	CASSERFGGNTIYF
TRBJ1-6	TRBV30	CAWSQTGSSYNSPLHF
TRBJ1-3	TRBV19	CASTRNPGQGWQGNTIYF
TRBJ1-5	TRBV11-1	CASGGPGGGVNQPQHF
TRBJ1-5	TRBV27	CASSSRDHGTQPQHF
TRBJ1-2	TRBV12-3/TRBV12-4	CASNRGGGYGYTF
TRBJ1-3	TRBV5-4	CASSFGGSLGNTIYF
TRBJ2-2	TRBV5-5	CASSPSGTSGRYTGELFF
TRBJ1-6	TRBV7-8	CASSPGTGVGGNSPLHF
TRBJ2-5	TRBV30	CAWTGPQETQYF